The rows below give T cell receptor beta chains drawn from one sample of a study of T cell repertoires in cytomegalovirus infection. TCRdb ran MiXCR on the reads and lists one entry per CDR3 protein. The sample lists some 700,000 distinct CDR3 sequences, roughly a third seen once, with about 18% in the top ten. Their antigens are not known. The sample was cultured PBMCs, taken from culture after CMV antigen stimulation. The receptors stem from a human donor in good health (CMV status not recorded). Some clones in this sample may be carry-over from other donors' samples. The CDR3 runs from the conserved cysteine through the conserved F or W. Fields, in order: D gene, clone size, J gene, V gene, CDR3 protein, CDR3 DNA. A D gene is named only where the DNA matches it firmly. The size field is filled for only some rows; it gives once, few, many or a size class.

.,.,TRBJ1-2,TRBV28,CASSLVAGARTNYGYTF,TGTGCCAGCAGTTTAGTGGCAGGGGCGCGGACTAACTATGGCTACACCTTC
.,.,TRBJ2-1,TRBV7-9,CASSLIGGSGGEQFF,TGTGCCAGCAGCTTAATCGGAGGGAGCGGCGGTGAGCAGTTCTTC
.,.,TRBJ2-1,TRBV20-1,CSGTPSLWGEQFF,TGCAGTGGGACTCCCTCCCTTTGGGGTGAGCAGTTCTTC
.,many,TRBJ1-3,TRBV7-9,CASRRTGYSGNTIYF,TGTGCCAGCAGGCGTACAGGGTACTCTGGAAACACCATATATTTT
.,few,TRBJ2-1,TRBV19,CASSRRDPYNEQFF,TGTGCCAGTAGTCGACGGGATCCCTACAATGAGCAGTTCTTC
.,.,TRBJ2-3,TRBV4-3,CASSQDLERATDTQYF,TGCGCCAGCAGCCAAGATCTTGAGCGGGCCACAGATACGCAGTATTTT
.,.,TRBJ2-7,TRBV12-5,CASAPGMNILEQYF,TGTGCTAGTGCCCCCGGTATGAACATCCTCGAGCAGTACTTC
TRBD1,.,TRBJ1-2,TRBV2,CASSEETGKYGYTF,TGTGCCAGCAGTGAAGAGACAGGGAAATATGGCTACACCTTC
.,once,TRBJ2-6,TRBV18,CASSPAGAGGANVLTF,TGTGCCAGCTCACCAGCAGGGGCAGGTGGGGCCAACGTCCTGACTTTC
.,few,TRBJ1-4,TRBV12-3/TRBV12-4,CASSDNRSGQKLFF,TGTGCCAGCAGTGACAACAGGTCGGGTCAGAAACTGTTTTTT
.,few,TRBJ1-4,TRBV4-2,CASSQDRVSDEKLFF,TGTGCCAGCAGCCAAGACAGGGTCTCCGATGAAAAACTGTTTTTT
.,many,TRBJ1-4,TRBV7-2,CASSSGGTNEKLFF,TGTGCCAGCAGCTCGGGGGGAACTAATGAAAAACTGTTTTTT
TRBD1,few,TRBJ1-5,TRBV7-9,CASSLTTGFNQPQHF,TGTGCCAGCAGCTTAACGACAGGGTTCAATCAGCCCCAGCATTTT
.,few,TRBJ2-5,TRBV25-1,CASRKSRGPQETQYF,TGTGCCAGCAGAAAATCGAGGGGACCCCAAGAGACCCAGTACTTC
.,.,TRBJ2-1,TRBV7-8,CASSFLRTGSYNEQFF,TGTGCCAGCAGCTTTCTCCGGACGGGCTCCTACAATGAGCAGTTCTTC
TRBD2,.,TRBJ2-4,TRBV7-2,CASSSLGTRRDKNIQYF,TGTGCCAGCAGCTCCCTCGGGACTAGGAGGGACAAAAACATTCAGTACTTC
TRBD1,.,TRBJ2-5,TRBV28,CASSAQGARETQYF,TGTGCCAGCAGTGCGCAGGGGGCCAGGGAGACCCAGTACTTC
TRBD1,.,TRBJ2-1,TRBV7-6,CASRQGGEQFF,TGTGCCAGCAGACAGGGGGGTGAGCAGTTCTTC
.,.,TRBJ2-1,TRBV20-1,CSARGIVSYNEQFF,TGCAGTGCTAGAGGTATTGTCTCCTACAATGAGCAGTTCTTC
TRBD1,.,TRBJ2-7,TRBV20-1,CSARDPQGAAIDEQYF,TGCAGTGCTAGAGATCCCCAGGGGGCGGCTATCGACGAGCAGTACTTC
.,.,TRBJ2-7,TRBV20-1,CSARVIAAVQYF,TGCAGTGCTAGAGTCATAGCGGCGGTGCAGTACTTC
.,many,TRBJ2-5,TRBV12-3/TRBV12-4,CASGQSETQYF,TGTGCCAGCGGACAATCAGAGACCCAGTACTTC
.,.,TRBJ2-3,TRBV19,CASSYQGSGDTQYF,TGTGCCAGTAGTTATCAGGGATCAGGGGATACGCAGTATTTT
TRBD1,.,TRBJ1-1,TRBV19,CASSIGDRDTRNTEAFF,TGTGCCAGTAGTATAGGGGACAGGGACACAAGGAACACTGAAGCTTTCTTT
.,.,TRBJ2-7,TRBV6-8,CASSSGQPREQYF,TGTGCCAGCAGTTCCGGACAGCCCCGCGAGCAGTACTTC
.,.,TRBJ2-1,TRBV12-3/TRBV12-4,CASSWAGEQFF,TGTGCCAGCAGTTGGGCTGGGGAGCAGTTCTTC
.,once,TRBJ2-7,TRBV19,CASSTHGALDGGDEQYF,TGTGCCAGTAGTACCCATGGGGCGCTAGATGGAGGCGACGAGCAGTACTTC
.,few,TRBJ2-4,TRBV27,CASSLFTGPSAKNIQYF,TGTGCCAGCAGTTTATTTACAGGTCCCTCAGCCAAAAACATTCAGTACTTC
.,many,TRBJ1-1,TRBV7-8,CASSSGEMATEAFF,TGTGCCAGCAGCTCGGGTGAAATGGCCACTGAAGCTTTCTTT
.,.,TRBJ2-7,TRBV4-1,CASSQDLGYYFSYEQYF,TGCGCCAGCAGCCAAGACCTAGGATACTACTTCTCCTACGAGCAGTACTTC
.,.,TRBJ2-7,TRBV11-2,CASSSPRDSSYEQYF,TGTGCCAGCAGCTCACCGCGGGACTCCTCCTACGAGCAGTACTTC
.,.,TRBJ1-4,TRBV7-4,CASSLGGGSDEKLFF,TGTGCCAGCAGCCTTGGTGGGGGAAGTGATGAAAAACTGTTTTTT
.,many,TRBJ1-1,TRBV12-3/TRBV12-4,CASSPGGHTEAFF,TGTGCCAGCTCCCCCGGGGGACACACTGAAGCTTTCTTT
.,.,TRBJ2-3,TRBV7-8,CASSLGARQVTQYF,TGTGCCAGCAGCTTAGGGGCTCGTCAGGTTACGCAGTATTTT
.,many,TRBJ2-1,TRBV6-1,CASSDWNEQFF,TGTGCCAGCAGTGATTGGAATGAGCAGTTCTTC
.,.,TRBJ1-4,TRBV28,CASSSTENEKLFF,TGTGCCAGCAGTTCGACAGAAAATGAAAAACTGTTTTTT
.,.,TRBJ2-3,TRBV7-8,CASSLAWTGVTDTQYF,TGTGCCAGCAGCTTAGCGTGGACGGGGGTCACAGATACGCAGTATTTT
TRBD1,.,TRBJ1-6,TRBV18,CASSPISGGSPLHF,TGTGCCAGCTCACCAATTTCAGGGGGTTCACCCCTCCACTTT
.,many,TRBJ1-1,TRBV7-2,CASSLAGPYRNTEAFF,TGTGCCAGCAGCTTAGCGGGCCCGTATCGGAACACTGAAGCTTTCTTT
TRBD1,few,TRBJ2-5,TRBV15,CATSPPGGQETQYF,TGTGCCACCAGCCCTCCAGGGGGCCAAGAGACCCAGTACTTC
TRBD1,.,TRBJ1-1,TRBV12-3/TRBV12-4,CASSFWDRGNTEAFF,TGTGCCAGCAGTTTTTGGGACAGGGGTAACACTGAAGCTTTCTTT
.,.,TRBJ2-7,TRBV5-1,CASSRIGSVQAYNEQYF,TGCGCCAGCAGCAGAATCGGGTCGGTCCAGGCCTATAACGAGCAGTACTTC
.,.,TRBJ2-3,TRBV10-3,CAMGDPDTQYF,TGTGCCATGGGGGACCCAGATACGCAGTATTTT
TRBD1,.,TRBJ2-7,TRBV6-1,CASRLGQAYEQYF,TGTGCCAGCCGACTTGGACAGGCCTACGAGCAGTACTTC
TRBD1,few,TRBJ2-5,TRBV7-2,CASSSRQGAYGTQYF,TGTGCCAGCAGCTCCCGACAGGGGGCTTACGGGACCCAGTACTTC
TRBD1,.,TRBJ2-7,TRBV20-1,CSARDMRQGFDEQYF,TGCAGTGCTAGAGATATGAGACAGGGATTCGACGAGCAGTACTTC
TRBD1,.,TRBJ1-4,TRBV4-1,CASRTTGGTNEKLFF,TGCGCCAGCAGAACTACAGGGGGCACTAATGAAAAACTGTTTTTT
TRBD1,few,TRBJ2-1,TRBV15,CATSSLEAGGPSYNEQFF,TGTGCCACCAGCAGCCTGGAGGCAGGGGGTCCCTCCTACAATGAGCAGTTCTTC
.,many,TRBJ2-5,TRBV14,CASSQISRLETQYF,TGTGCCAGCAGCCAAATATCAAGACTGGAGACCCAGTACTTC
.,few,TRBJ2-7,TRBV7-6,CASSLVPTTGTTYEQYF,TGTGCCAGCAGCTTAGTTCCTACTACAGGGACGACCTACGAGCAGTACTTC
.,many,TRBJ1-6,TRBV7-2,CASSLGRVYNSPLHF,TGTGCCAGCAGCTTAGGGCGGGTCTATAATTCACCCCTCCACTTT
.,.,TRBJ1-6,TRBV12-3/TRBV12-4,CASSNGRDGNSPLHF,TGTGCCAGCAGTAATGGACGGGACGGTAATTCACCCCTCCACTTT
.,.,TRBJ2-1,TRBV4-2,CASSQDKGSYNEQFF,TGTGCCAGCAGCCAAGATAAGGGGAGCTACAATGAGCAGTTCTTC
.,.,TRBJ2-7,TRBV6-1,CASSRELSYEQYF,TGTGCCAGCAGTAGAGAATTATCCTACGAGCAGTACTTC
.,.,TRBJ2-2,TRBV7-6,CASSRLTETGELFF,TGTGCCAGCAGCCGTTTGACAGAGACCGGGGAGCTGTTTTTT
.,.,TRBJ2-1,TRBV11-2,CASSSASFNYNEQFF,TGTGCCAGCAGCTCGGCCTCATTTAATTACAATGAGCAGTTCTTC
.,many,TRBJ1-5,TRBV7-2,CASSLGAFSNQPQHF,TGTGCCAGCAGCTTGGGAGCTTTTAGCAATCAGCCCCAGCATTTT
.,many,TRBJ1-1,TRBV7-8,CASSATGSVSEAFF,TGTGCCAGCAGCGCAACCGGGTCGGTCTCTGAAGCTTTCTTT
TRBD1,once,TRBJ1-5,TRBV20-1,CSARPSGTGDRLGTPNQPQHF,TGCAGTGCTAGACCCTCCGGGACAGGGGACAGATTGGGGACCCCCAATCAGCCCCAGCATTTT
TRBD1,.,TRBJ1-2,TRBV15,CATSRRQGDYGYTF,TGTGCCACCAGCAGAAGACAGGGTGACTATGGCTACACCTTC